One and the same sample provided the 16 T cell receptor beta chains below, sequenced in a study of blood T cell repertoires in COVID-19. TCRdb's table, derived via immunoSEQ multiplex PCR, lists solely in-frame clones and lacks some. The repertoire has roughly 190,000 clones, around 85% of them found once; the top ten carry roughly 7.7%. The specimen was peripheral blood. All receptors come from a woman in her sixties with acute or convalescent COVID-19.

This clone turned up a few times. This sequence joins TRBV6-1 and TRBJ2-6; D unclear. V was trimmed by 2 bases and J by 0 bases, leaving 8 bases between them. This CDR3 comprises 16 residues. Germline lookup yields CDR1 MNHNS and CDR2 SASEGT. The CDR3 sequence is CASSERLHSGANVLTF. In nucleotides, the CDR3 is TGTGCCAGCAGTGAAAGACTTCACTCTGGGGCCAACGTCCTGACTTTC.

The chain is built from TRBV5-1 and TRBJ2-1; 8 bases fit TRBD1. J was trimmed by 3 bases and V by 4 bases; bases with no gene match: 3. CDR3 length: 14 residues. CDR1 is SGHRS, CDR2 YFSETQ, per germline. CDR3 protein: CASSLDRVYNEQFF. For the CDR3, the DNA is TGCGCCAGCAGCCTGGACAGGGTCTACAATGAGCAGTTCTTC.

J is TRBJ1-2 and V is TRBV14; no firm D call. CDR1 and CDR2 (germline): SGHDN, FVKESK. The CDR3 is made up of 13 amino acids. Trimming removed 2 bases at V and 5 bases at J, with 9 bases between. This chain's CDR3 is CASSQRGLYGYTF. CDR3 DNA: TGTGCCAGCAGCCAACGGGGTTTATATGGCTACACCTTC.

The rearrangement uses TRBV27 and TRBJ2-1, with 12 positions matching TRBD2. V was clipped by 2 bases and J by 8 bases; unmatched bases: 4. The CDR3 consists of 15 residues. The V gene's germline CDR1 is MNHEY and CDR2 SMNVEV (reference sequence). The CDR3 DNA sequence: TGTGCCAGCAGTTTACTGCTAGCGGGAGGGGATGAGCAGTTCTTC. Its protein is CASSLLLAGGDEQFF.

CDR3 region: CASSQNLGGYYGYTF. For the CDR3, the DNA is TGTGCCAGCAGCCAAAACCTCGGGGGGTACTATGGCTACACCTTC. The V gene is TRBV6-5, the J gene TRBJ1-2; a possible D gene is TRBD1 (5 bases). The CDR3 is made up of 15 amino acids. Germline assignment: CDR1 MNHEY and CDR2 SVGAGI. Trimming took 6 bases from V and 3 from J, leaving 17 bases between them.

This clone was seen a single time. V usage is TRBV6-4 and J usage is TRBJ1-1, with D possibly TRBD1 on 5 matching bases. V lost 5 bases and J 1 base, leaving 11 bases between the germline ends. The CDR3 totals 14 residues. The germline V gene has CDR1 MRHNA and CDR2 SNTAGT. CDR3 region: CASSPQGGNTEAFF. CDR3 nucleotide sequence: TGTGCCAGCAGTCCCCAGGGAGGGAACACTGAAGCTTTCTTT.

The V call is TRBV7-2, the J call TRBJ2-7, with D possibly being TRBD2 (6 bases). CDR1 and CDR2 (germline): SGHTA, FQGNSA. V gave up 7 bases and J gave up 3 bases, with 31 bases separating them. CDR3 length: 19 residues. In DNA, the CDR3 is TGTGCCAGCACCCCACTTGGGGACTCTTTCGTACCCTTCTACTACGAGCAGTACGTC. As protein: CASTPLGDSFVPFYYEQYV.

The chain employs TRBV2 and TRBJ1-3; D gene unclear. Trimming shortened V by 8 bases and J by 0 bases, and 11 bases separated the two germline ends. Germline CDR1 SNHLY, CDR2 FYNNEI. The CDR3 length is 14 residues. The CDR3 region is CASSREHSGNTIYF. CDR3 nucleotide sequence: TGTGCCAGCTCCCGGGAGCACTCTGGAAACACCATATATTTT.

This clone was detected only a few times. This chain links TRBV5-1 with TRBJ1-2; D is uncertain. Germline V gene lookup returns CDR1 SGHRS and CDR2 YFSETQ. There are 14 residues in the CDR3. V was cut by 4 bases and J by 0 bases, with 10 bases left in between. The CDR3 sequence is CASSPDTANYGYTF. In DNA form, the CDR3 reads TGCGCCAGCAGCCCAGATACAGCTAACTATGGCTACACCTTC.

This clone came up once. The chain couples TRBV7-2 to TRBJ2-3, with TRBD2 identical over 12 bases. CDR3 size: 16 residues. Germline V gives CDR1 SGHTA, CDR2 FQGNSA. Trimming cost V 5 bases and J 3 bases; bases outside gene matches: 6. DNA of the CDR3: TGTGCCAGCAGCAAGACTAGCGGGAGTGTAACAGATACGCAGTATTTT. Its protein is CASSKTSGSVTDTQYF.

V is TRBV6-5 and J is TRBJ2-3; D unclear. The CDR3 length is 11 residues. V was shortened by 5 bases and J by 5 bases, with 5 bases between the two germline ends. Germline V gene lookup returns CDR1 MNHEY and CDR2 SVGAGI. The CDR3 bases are TGTGCCAGCAGTAGAGTAGATACGCAGTATTTT. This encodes CASSRVDTQYF.

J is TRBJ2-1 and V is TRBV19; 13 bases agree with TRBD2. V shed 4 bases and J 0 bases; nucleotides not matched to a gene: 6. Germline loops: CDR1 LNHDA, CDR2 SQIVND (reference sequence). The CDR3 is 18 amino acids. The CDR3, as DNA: TGTGCCAGTAGTAGGGGACTAGCGGGATCGAGCTCCTACAATGAGCAGTTCTTC. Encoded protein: CASSRGLAGSSSYNEQFF.

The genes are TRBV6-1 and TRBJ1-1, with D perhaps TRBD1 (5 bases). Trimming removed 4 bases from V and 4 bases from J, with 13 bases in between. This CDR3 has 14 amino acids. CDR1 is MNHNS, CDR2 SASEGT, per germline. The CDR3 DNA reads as TGTGCCAGCAGTGTAGCCAGGGTCATCACTGAAGCTTTCTTT. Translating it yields CASSVARVITEAFF.

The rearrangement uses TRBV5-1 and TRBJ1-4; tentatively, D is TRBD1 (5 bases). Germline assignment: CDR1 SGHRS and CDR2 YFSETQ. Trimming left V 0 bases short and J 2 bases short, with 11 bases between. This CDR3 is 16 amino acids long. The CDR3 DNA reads TGCGCCAGCAGCTTGGACCTCGGGGGTACTAATGAAAAACTGTTTTTT. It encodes CASSLDLGGTNEKLFF.

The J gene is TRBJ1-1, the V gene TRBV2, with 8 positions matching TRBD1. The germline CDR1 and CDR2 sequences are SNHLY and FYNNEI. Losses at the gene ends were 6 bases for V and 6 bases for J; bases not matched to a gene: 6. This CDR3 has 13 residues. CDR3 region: CASRADRGPEAFF. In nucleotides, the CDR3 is TGTGCCAGCAGGGCCGACAGGGGCCCTGAAGCTTTCTTT.

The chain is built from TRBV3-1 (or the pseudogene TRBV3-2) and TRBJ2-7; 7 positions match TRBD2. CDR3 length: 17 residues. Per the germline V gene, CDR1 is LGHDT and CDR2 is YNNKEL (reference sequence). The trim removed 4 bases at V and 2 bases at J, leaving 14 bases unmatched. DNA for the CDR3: TGTGCCAGCAGCCGGGGCGGGAGCGCCGACGGGCCCTACGAGCAGTACTTC. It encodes CASSRGGSADGPYEQYF.